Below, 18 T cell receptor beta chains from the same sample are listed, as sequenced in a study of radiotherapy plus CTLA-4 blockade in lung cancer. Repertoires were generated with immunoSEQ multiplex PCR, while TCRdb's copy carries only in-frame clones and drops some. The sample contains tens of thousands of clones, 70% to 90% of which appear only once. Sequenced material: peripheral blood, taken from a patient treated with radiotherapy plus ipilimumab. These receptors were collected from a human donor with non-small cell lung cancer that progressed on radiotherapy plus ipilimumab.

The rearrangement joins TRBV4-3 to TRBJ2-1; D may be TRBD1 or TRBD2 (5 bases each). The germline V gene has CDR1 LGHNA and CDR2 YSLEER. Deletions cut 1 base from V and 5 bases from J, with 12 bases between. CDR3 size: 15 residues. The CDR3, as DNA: TGCGCCAGCAGCCAAGCAGGGAGAGGCGACAATGAGCAGTTCTTC. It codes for CASSQAGRGDNEQFF.

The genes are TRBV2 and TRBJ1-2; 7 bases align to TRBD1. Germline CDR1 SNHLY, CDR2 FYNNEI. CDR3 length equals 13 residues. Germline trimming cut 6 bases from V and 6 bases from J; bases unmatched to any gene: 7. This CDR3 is CASRPRGGHGYTF. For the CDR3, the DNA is TGTGCCAGCAGGCCCAGGGGGGGGCATGGCTACACCTTC.

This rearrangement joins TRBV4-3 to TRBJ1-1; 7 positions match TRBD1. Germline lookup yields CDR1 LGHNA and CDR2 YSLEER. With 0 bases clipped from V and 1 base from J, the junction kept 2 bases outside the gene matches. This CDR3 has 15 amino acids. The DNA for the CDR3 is TGCGCCAGCAGCCAAGACGGGACAGCGAACACTGAAGCTTTCTTT. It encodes CASSQDGTANTEAFF.

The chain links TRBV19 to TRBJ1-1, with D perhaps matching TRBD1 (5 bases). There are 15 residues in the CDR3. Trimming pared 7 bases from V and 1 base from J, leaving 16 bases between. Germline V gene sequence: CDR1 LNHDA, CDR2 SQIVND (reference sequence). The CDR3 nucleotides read TGTGCCAGTATCGGCCGGGACTCACCGAACACTGAAGCTTTCTTT. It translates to CASIGRDSPNTEAFF. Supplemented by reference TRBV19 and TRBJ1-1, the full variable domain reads DGGITQSPKYLFRKEGQNVTLSCEQNLNHDAMYWYRQDPGQGLRLIYYSQIVNDFQKGDIAEGYSVSREKKESFPLTVTSAQKNPTAFYLCASIGRDSPNTEAFFGQGTRLTVV.

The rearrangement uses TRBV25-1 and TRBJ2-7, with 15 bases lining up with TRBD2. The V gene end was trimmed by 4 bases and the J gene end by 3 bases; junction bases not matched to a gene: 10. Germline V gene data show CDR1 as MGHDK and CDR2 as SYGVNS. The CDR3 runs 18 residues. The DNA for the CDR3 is TGTGCCAGCAGTGCCCTCGGACTAGCGGGGGGGCGGAGCTACGAGCAGTACTTC. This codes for CASSALGLAGGRSYEQYF.

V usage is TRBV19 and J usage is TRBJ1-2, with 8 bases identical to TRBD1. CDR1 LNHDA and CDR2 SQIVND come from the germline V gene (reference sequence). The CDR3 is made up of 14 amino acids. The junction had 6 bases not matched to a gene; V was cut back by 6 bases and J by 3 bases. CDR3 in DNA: TGTGCCAGTAGACGGGACAGGTCTTACTATGGCTACACCTTC. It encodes CASRRDRSYYGYTF. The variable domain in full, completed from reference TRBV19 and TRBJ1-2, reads DGGITQSPKYLFRKEGQNVTLSCEQNLNHDAMYWYRQDPGQGLRLIYYSQIVNDFQKGDIAEGYSVSREKKESFPLTVTSAQKNPTAFYLCASRRDRSYYGYTFGSGTRLTVV.

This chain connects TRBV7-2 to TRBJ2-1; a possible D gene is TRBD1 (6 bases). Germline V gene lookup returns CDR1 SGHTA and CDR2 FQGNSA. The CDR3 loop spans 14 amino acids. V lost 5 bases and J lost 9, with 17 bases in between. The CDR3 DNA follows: TGTGCCAGCAGCCCACCCCCAGGGGTTAGTGAGCAGTTCTTC. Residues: CASSPPPGVSEQFF.

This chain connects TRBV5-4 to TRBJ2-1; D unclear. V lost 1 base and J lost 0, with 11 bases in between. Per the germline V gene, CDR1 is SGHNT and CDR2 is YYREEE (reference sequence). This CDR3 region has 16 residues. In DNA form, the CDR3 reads TGTGCCAGCAGCTTGTCCAGTTTTAGCTCCTACAATGAGCAGTTCTTC. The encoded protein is CASSLSSFSSYNEQFF.

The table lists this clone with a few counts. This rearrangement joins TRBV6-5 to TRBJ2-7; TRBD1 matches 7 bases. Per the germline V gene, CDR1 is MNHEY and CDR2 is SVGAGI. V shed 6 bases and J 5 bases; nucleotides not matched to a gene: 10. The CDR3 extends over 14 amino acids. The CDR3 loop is CASSYQTGWDEQYF. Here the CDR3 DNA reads TGTGCCAGCAGCTATCAGACAGGGTGGGACGAGCAGTACTTC.

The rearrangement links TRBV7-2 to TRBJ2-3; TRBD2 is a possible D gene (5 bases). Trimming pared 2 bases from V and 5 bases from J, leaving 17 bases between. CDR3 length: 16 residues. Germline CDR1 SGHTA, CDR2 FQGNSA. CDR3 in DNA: TGTGCCAGCAGCTTATTGGTGGTTGCGGGTTTAGATACGCAGTATTTT. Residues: CASSLLVVAGLDTQYF.

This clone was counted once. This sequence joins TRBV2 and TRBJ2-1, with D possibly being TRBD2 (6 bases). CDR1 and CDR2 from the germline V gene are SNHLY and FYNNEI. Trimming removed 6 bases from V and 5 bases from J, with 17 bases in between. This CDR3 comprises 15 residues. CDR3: CASRARGTWDNEQFF. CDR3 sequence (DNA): TGTGCCAGCAGGGCCCGCGGGACGTGGGACAATGAGCAGTTCTTC. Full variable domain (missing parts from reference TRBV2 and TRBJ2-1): EPEVTQTPSHQVTQMGQEVILRCVPISNHLYFYWYRQILGQKVEFLVSFYNNEISEKSEIFDDQFSVERPDGSNFTLKIRSTKLEDSAMYFCASRARGTWDNEQFFGPGTRLTVL.

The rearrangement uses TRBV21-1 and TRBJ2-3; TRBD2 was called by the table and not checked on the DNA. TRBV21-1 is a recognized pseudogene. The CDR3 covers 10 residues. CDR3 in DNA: TGTGCCCGGACTACAGATACGCAGTATTTT. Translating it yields CARTTDTQYF.

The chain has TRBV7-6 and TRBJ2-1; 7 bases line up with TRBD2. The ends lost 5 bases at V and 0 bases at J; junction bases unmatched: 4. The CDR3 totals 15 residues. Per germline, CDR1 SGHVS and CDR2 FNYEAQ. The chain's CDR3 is CASSPSGTSYNEQFF. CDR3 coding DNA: TGTGCCAGCAGCCCGAGCGGGACCTCCTACAATGAGCAGTTCTTC.

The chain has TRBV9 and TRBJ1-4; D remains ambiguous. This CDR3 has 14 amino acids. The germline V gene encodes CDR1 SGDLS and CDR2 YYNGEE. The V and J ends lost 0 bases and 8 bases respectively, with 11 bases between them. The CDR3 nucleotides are TGTGCCAGCAGCGTAGGAAGTTTGCGGGAAAAACTGTTTTTT. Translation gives CASSVGSLREKLFF.

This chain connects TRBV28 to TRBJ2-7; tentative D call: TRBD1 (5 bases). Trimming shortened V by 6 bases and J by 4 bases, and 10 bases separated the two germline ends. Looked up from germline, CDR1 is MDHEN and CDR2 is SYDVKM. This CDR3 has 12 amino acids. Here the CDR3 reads CASSKTGYEQYF. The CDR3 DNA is TGTGCCAGCAGCAAAACAGGTTACGAGCAGTACTTC.

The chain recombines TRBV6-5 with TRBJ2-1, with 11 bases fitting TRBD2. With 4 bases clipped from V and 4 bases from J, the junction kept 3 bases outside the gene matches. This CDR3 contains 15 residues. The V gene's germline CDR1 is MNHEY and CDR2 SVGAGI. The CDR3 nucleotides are TGTGCCAGCAGTTTTACTAGCGGGGGTTACAATGAGCAGTTCTTC. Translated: CASSFTSGGYNEQFF.

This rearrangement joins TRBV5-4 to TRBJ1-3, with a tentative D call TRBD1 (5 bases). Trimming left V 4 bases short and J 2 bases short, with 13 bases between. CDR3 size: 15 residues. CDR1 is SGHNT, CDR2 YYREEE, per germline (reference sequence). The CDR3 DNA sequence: TGTGCCAGCAGCCCAGGAGGGACCGCTGGAAACACCATATATTTT. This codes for CASSPGGTAGNTIYF.

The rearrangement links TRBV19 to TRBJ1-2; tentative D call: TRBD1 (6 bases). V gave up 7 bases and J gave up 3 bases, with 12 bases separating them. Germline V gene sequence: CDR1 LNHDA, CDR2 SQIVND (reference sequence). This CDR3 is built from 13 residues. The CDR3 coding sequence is TGTGCCAGTACCTCAGGGGAGTACTATGGCTACACCTTC. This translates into CASTSGEYYGYTF.